A single sample is the source of the 16 T cell receptor beta chains below, sequenced in a study of human T cells and chemical hapten exposure. Time point meaning: healthy volunteer bleed at 2 weeks. Unfractionated whole blood was the source of the extracted total RNA. Each CDR3 protein is one row after TCRdb ran MiXCR on the RACE reads. The sample carries 35,000 to 50,000 distinct CDR3 sequences, about 3.9% recorded once. The sequenced sample consisted of whole blood. All receptors come from a female donor in good health. Some clones in this sample may be carry-over from other donors' samples.

This clonotype occurred many times. The chain recombines TRBV18 with TRBJ2-2, with D unresolved. The length of the CDR3 is 17 residues. Per the germline V gene, CDR1 is KGHSH and CDR2 is LQKENI. V gave up 1 base and J gave up 0 bases, with 12 bases separating them. CDR3 sequence: CASSPLSSVTNTGELFF. The DNA for the CDR3 is TGTGCCAGCTCACCACTGTCCTCCGTAACGAACACCGGGGAGCTGTTTTTT.

V gene TRBV5-6 combines with J gene TRBJ2-1, with a possible D match to TRBD2 (6 bases). CDR1 is SGHDT, CDR2 YYEEEE, per germline. With 4 bases removed from V and 8 bases from J, the gap between germline ends came to 13 bases. The CDR3 is 13 amino acids. Here the CDR3 DNA reads TGTGCCAGCAGCAAAATTTCTAGCGATGAGCAGTTCTTC. Its protein product is CASSKISSDEQFF.

This chain connects TRBV5-1 to TRBJ1-1; D unresolved. Trimming left V 7 bases short and J 2 bases short, with 12 bases between. The germline V gene has CDR1 SGHRS and CDR2 YFSETQ. The CDR3 sequence is 13 residues long. CDR3 DNA: TGCGCCAGCGTCGACACGTTAAACACTGAAGCTTTCTTT. Translation: CASVDTLNTEAFF.

This clonotype was observed many times. The V gene is TRBV12-3 or TRBV12-4, the J gene TRBJ2-7; TRBD1 agrees at 9 bases. The CDR3 runs to 13 residues. V lost 3 bases to trimming and J lost 3 bases; unmatched junction nucleotides: 0. In DNA form, the CDR3 reads TGTGCCAGCAGTTTGACAGGGGGCTACGAGCAGTACTTC. Protein: CASSLTGGYEQYF.

This clonotype was observed many times. This rearrangement joins TRBV5-1 to TRBJ1-1; D remains ambiguous. The CDR3 is 13 residues long. V was trimmed by 5 bases and J by 0 bases, leaving 8 bases between them. Germline V CDR1 and CDR2: SGHRS, YFSETQ. As DNA, the CDR3 is TGCGCCAGCAGTGAGGGTGTGAACACTGAAGCTTTCTTT. It is translated as CASSEGVNTEAFF.

This clonotype was counted at least ten times. The chain joins TRBV20-1 to TRBJ2-7; 7 nucleotides agree with TRBD2. CDR3 length: 16 residues. Germline V gene data show CDR1 as DFQATT and CDR2 as SNEGSKA (reference sequence). The junction had 11 bases not matched to a gene; V was cut back by 1 base and J by 2 bases. CDR3 in DNA: TGCAGTGCTAGAGGTACTGGGGACTATAATACCTACGAGCAGTACTTC. Its translation is CSARGTGDYNTYEQYF.

This clonotype has ten or more counts. This chain links TRBV18 with TRBJ1-2; D is perhaps TRBD1 (5 bases). Germline CDR1 is KGHSH and CDR2 is LQKENI. The V and J ends lost 6 bases and 4 bases respectively, with 21 bases between them. This CDR3 is built from 16 residues. The CDR3 spells CASSPTSRGYGYGYTF. For the CDR3, the DNA is TGTGCCAGCTCGCCAACAAGTCGGGGCTACGGCTATGGCTACACCTTC.

Ten or more counts support this clonotype. This chain joins TRBV20-1 and TRBJ1-1, with 8 positions matching TRBD1. V gave up 3 bases and J gave up 0 bases; unmatched junction bases: 15. The germline V gene has CDR1 DFQATT and CDR2 SNEGSKA (reference sequence). The CDR3 totals 18 residues. CDR3 nucleotide sequence: TGCAGTGCTAGTTCGTGGGCTTGGGACAGGATGATGAACACTGAAGCTTTCTTT. It yields the protein CSASSWAWDRMMNTEAFF.

To note about this clonotype: This may be a read error: a much more frequent sequence differs by one nucleotide. V gene TRBV10-3 combines with J gene TRBJ1-6, with 7 bases matching TRBD1. The CDR3 runs 14 residues. The junction had 9 bases not matched to a gene; V was cut back by 2 bases and J by 14 bases. Germline V lookup: CDR1 ENHRY, CDR2 SYGVKD. CDR3 bases: TGTGCCATCAGTGAGCCCCGACAGGGCAGCTCCCTCCACTTT. Translated, it gives CAISEPRQGSSLHF.

This chain connects TRBV2 to TRBJ1-5; possibly TRBD1 for D (6 bases). The CDR3 has 12 residues. From germline, CDR1 is SNHLY and CDR2 FYNNEI. V lost 5 bases to trimming and J lost 7 bases, with 9 bases between them. As DNA, the CDR3 is TGTGCCAGCAGTTTACAGGGACAGCCCCAGCATTTT. Its protein product is CASSLQGQPQHF.

To note about this clonotype: This could be a read error, since a much larger clone is one nucleotide away. The chain employs TRBV29-1 and TRBJ2-7, with D maybe TRBD1 (6 bases). V was shortened by 3 bases and J by 6 bases, with 18 bases between the two germline ends. The CDR3 consists of 14 residues. Germline V gene sequence: CDR1 SQVTM, CDR2 ANQGSEA. The CDR3 DNA reads as TGCAGCGTTGAGCGTCAGGGGTCCGGTCGCGAGCAGTACTTC. Translated, it gives CSVERQGSGREQYF.

This clonotype was counted many times. The chain carries TRBV6-1 and TRBJ1-5; TRBD1 aligns across 11 bases. Germline assignment: CDR1 MNHNS and CDR2 SASEGT. J gave up 7 bases and V 2 bases, and 7 bases lay outside the gene matches. This CDR3 comprises 16 residues. The CDR3 bases are TGTGCCAGCAGTGAATGGGGACAGGGGGGTAGCCAGCCCCAGCATTTT. It yields the protein CASSEWGQGGSQPQHF.

This clonotype was observed at least ten times. The chain has TRBV25-1 and TRBJ1-2, with unresolved D. The V and J ends lost 7 bases and 3 bases respectively, with 9 bases between them. CDR1 MGHDK and CDR2 SYGVNS come from the germline V gene. CDR3 length equals 12 residues. The chain's CDR3 is CASKETDYGYTF. CDR3 nucleotides: TGTGCCAGCAAAGAGACCGACTATGGCTACACCTTC.

V usage is TRBV20-1 and J usage is TRBJ1-1, with D tentatively TRBD1 (5 bases). Germline CDR1 is DFQATT and CDR2 is SNEGSKA (reference sequence). The CDR3 length is 11 residues. Trimming shortened V by 4 bases and J by 11 bases, and 14 bases separated the two germline ends. The CDR3 DNA sequence: TGCAGTGCTAAGGGGACCCTAGCGGCTTTCTTT. It is translated as CSAKGTLAAFF.

At least ten counts were recorded for this clonotype. V usage is TRBV4-2 and J usage is TRBJ2-2; TRBD2 agrees at 8 bases. The CDR3 runs to 20 residues. Germline lookup yields CDR1 LGHNA and CDR2 YNFKEQ. Trimming at V came to 0 bases and at J to 6 bases, leaving 18 bases not matched to a gene. CDR3 bases: TGTGCCAGCAGCCAAGAGAGAGGACGGGGACTAGTTGCTCTCGCCGGGGAGCTGTTTTTT. This codes for CASSQERGRGLVALAGELFF.

There are many counts of this clonotype. The genes are TRBV7-2 and TRBJ2-3; the D gene is possibly TRBD2 (6 bases). V was trimmed by 0 bases and J by 4 bases, leaving 14 bases between them. Germline CDR1 reads SGHTA; CDR2 reads FQGNSA. This CDR3 contains 16 residues. DNA of the CDR3: TGTGCCAGCAGCTTAGCGGGCGGGGTGGTTGCAGATACGCAGTATTTT. It codes for CASSLAGGVVADTQYF.